This passage covers 12 T cell receptor beta chains from one sample sequenced in a study of T cell responses to AZD1222 COVID-19 vaccine. Assay used: immunoSEQ multiplex PCR; TCRdb lists only in-frame clones, some missing. The sample lists fewer than 150,000 clones; approximately 93% were seen once. The source material was peripheral blood, sampled on day 0 of AZD1222 vaccination. The receptor set was obtained from an adult in good health.

The genes are TRBV5-6 and TRBJ2-7; tentatively, D is TRBD1 (6 bases). From germline, CDR1 is SGHDT and CDR2 YYEEEE. The V end lost 4 bases, the J end lost 0 bases, and 14 bases lay between the germline ends. The CDR3 sequence is 15 residues long. The CDR3 loop is CASSATGPSSYEQYF. The DNA of the CDR3 is TGTGCCAGCAGCGCGACAGGACCGAGCTCCTACGAGCAGTACTTC.

This chain joins TRBV5-1 and TRBJ2-2, with 8 bases lining up with TRBD2. Losses at the gene ends were 3 bases for V and 7 bases for J; bases not matched to a gene: 11. CDR1 SGHRS and CDR2 YFSETQ come from the germline V gene. This CDR3 region has 16 residues. CDR3: CASSSPRGGKFGELFF. The DNA for the CDR3 is TGCGCCAGCAGCTCACCCCGCGGGGGGAAGTTCGGGGAGCTGTTTTTT.

This clone was picked up one time. The rearrangement joins TRBV18 to TRBJ1-6, with D possibly being TRBD1 (6 bases). CDR1 is KGHSH, CDR2 LQKENI, per germline. CDR3 length equals 16 residues. V gave up 4 bases and J gave up 7 bases, with 17 bases separating them. The CDR3 is CASSLTSTGTNSPLHF. The CDR3 region has the DNA TGTGCCAGCTCACTCACCAGTACAGGGACCAATTCACCCCTCCACTTT.

The rearrangement uses TRBV28 and TRBJ2-1; 12 bases match TRBD1. The germline gives CDR1 MDHEN, CDR2 SYDVKM. The CDR3 spans 16 residues. The V gene end was trimmed by 6 bases and the J gene end by 6 bases; junction bases not matched to a gene: 9. The chain's CDR3 is CASRVEKGQGANEQFF. The CDR3 DNA sequence: TGTGCCAGCAGGGTGGAGAAGGGACAGGGGGCCAATGAGCAGTTCTTC.

The chain carries TRBV4-1 and TRBJ2-6, with D perhaps being TRBD1 or TRBD2 (5 bases each). CDR3 length equals 17 residues. Germline values: CDR1 MGHRA, CDR2 YSYEKL. The V end was cut by 1 base, the J end by 0 bases, with 10 bases between. In DNA, the CDR3 is TGCGCCAGCAGCCAAGCGGGACCGGGCTCTGGGGCCAACGTCCTGACTTTC. Amino acid sequence: CASSQAGPGSGANVLTF.

This chain connects TRBV18 to TRBJ1-1; D gene uncertain. The germline CDR1 and CDR2 sequences are KGHSH and LQKENI. V was cut by 3 bases and J by 3 bases, with 14 bases left in between. The CDR3 sequence is 15 residues long. The CDR3, as DNA: TGTGCCAGCTCACCGATGACCCTGAGGGACACTGAAGCTTTCTTT. Translating gives CASSPMTLRDTEAFF.

This chain uses TRBV4-1 with TRBJ1-5; 7 nucleotides line up with TRBD1. The CDR3 has 16 residues. Per the germline V gene, CDR1 is MGHRA and CDR2 is YSYEKL. With 4 bases clipped from V and 0 bases from J, the junction kept 6 bases outside the gene matches. For the CDR3, the DNA is TGCGCCAGCAGCCGGGCGACAGGGAATAGCAATCAGCCCCAGCATTTT. This encodes CASSRATGNSNQPQHF.

V gene TRBV11-1 combines with J gene TRBJ2-3, with TRBD1 matching 8 bases. CDR1 is SGHAT and CDR2 is FQDESV in the germline V gene (reference sequence). The J segment lost 6 bases and the V segment lost 5 bases, leaving 10 bases of the junction unmatched. The CDR3 has 15 amino acids. The CDR3 here is CASSRRTGYMDTQYF. The CDR3 DNA reads TGTGCCAGCAGCCGCCGGACAGGGTATATGGATACGCAGTATTTT. Based on the CDR3 plus reference TRBV11-1 and TRBJ2-3, the full variable domain is EAEVAQSPRYKITEKSQAVAFWCDPISGHATLYWYRQILGQGPELLVQFQDESVVDDSQLPKDRFSAERLKGVDSTLKIQPAELGDSAMYLCASSRRTGYMDTQYFGPGTRLTVL.

The chain carries TRBV18 and TRBJ1-1; D gene unclear. This CDR3 is built from 14 residues. Germline lookup yields CDR1 KGHSH and CDR2 LQKENI. V was shortened by 5 bases and J by 0 bases, with 10 bases between the two germline ends. The CDR3 spells CASSSEIMNTEAFF. Here the CDR3 DNA reads TGTGCCAGCTCATCGGAGATTATGAACACTGAAGCTTTCTTT. The full variable domain, in which reference TRBV18 and TRBJ1-1 provide the parts outside the CDR3, is NAGVMQNPRHLVRRRGQEARLRCSPMKGHSHVYWYRQLPEEGLKFMVYLQKENIIDESGMPKERFSAEFPKEGPSILRIQQVVRGDSAAYFCASSSEIMNTEAFFGQGTRLTVV.

The chain joins TRBV27 to TRBJ1-5; tentatively, D is TRBD1 (5 bases). This CDR3 has 13 amino acids. Per the germline V gene, CDR1 is MNHEY and CDR2 is SMNVEV (reference sequence). V was cut by 6 bases and J by 6 bases, with 12 bases left in between. In nucleotides, the CDR3 is TGTGCCAGCAGAAAGGGGATTGGTCAGCCCCAGCATTTT. Its protein product is CASRKGIGQPQHF.

The chain is built from TRBV4-2 and TRBJ1-1, with D unresolved. The CDR3 consists of 12 residues. Trimming stripped 0 bases from V and 7 bases from J, with 6 bases between. CDR1 and CDR2 (germline): LGHNA, YNFKEQ. Here the CDR3 DNA reads TGTGCCAGCAGCCAAGATCTACATGAAGCTTTCTTT. It specifies CASSQDLHEAFF.

This chain uses TRBV9 with TRBJ2-2, with 8 bases that match TRBD2. Trimming at V came to 7 bases and at J to 0 bases, leaving 11 bases not matched to a gene. Germline V gene sequence: CDR1 SGDLS, CDR2 YYNGEE. The CDR3 is 17 amino acids. CDR3 region: CASGGSGGLANTGELFF. The CDR3, as DNA: TGTGCCAGCGGCGGGTCGGGGGGACTAGCGAACACCGGGGAGCTGTTTTTT.